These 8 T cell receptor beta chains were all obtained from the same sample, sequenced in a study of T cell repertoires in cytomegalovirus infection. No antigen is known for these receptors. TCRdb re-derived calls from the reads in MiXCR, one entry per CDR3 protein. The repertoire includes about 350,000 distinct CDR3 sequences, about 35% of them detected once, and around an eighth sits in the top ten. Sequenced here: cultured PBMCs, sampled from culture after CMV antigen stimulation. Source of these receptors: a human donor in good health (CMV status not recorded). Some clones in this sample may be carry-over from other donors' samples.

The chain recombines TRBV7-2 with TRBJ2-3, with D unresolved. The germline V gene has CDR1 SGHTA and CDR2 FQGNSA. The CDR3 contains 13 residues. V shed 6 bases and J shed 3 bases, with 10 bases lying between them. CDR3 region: CASRKAATDTQYF. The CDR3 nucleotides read TGTGCCAGCAGGAAAGCCGCTACAGATACGCAGTATTTT.

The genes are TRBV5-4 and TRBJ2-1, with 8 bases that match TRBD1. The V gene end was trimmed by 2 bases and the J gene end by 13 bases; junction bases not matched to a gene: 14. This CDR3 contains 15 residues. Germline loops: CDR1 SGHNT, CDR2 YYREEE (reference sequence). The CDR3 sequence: CASSFQGANKGSQFF. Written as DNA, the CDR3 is TGTGCCAGCAGCTTTCAGGGGGCGAACAAGGGATCCCAGTTCTTC.

CDR3 residues: CASAGGQGAPGYTF. The DNA of the CDR3 is TGCGCCAGCGCCGGGGGACAGGGGGCGCCTGGCTACACCTTC. This chain links TRBV5-1 with TRBJ1-2, with 12 bases lining up with TRBD1. Germline values: CDR1 SGHRS, CDR2 YFSETQ. The CDR3 runs to 14 residues. V was pared by 7 bases and J by 7 bases, with 8 bases of the junction left unmatched.

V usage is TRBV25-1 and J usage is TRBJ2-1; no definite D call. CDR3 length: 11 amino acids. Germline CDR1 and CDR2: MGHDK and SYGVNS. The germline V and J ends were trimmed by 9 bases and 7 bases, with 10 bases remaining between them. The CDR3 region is CASNLGNEQFF. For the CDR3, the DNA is TGTGCCAGTAACCTGGGGAATGAGCAGTTCTTC.

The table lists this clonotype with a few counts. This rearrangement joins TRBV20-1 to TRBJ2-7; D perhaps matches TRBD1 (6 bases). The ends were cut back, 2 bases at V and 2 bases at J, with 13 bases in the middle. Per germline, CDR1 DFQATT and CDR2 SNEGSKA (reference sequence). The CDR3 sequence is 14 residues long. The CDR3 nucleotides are TGCAGTGCTAGATCGCTGACAGGAGCCTACGAGCAGTACTTC. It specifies CSARSLTGAYEQYF.

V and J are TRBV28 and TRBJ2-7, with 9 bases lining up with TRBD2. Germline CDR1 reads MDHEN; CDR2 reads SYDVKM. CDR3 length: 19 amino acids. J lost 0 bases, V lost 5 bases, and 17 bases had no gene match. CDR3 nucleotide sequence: TGTGCCAGCAGTACCCTTTATAGCGGGAGATTTGGGAGCTCCTACGAGCAGTACTTC. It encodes CASSTLYSGRFGSSYEQYF.

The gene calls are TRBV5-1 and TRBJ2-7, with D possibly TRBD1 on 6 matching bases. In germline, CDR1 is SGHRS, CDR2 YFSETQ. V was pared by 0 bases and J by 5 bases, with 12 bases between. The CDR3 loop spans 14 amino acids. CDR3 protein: CASSLGQANNEQYF. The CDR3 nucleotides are TGCGCCAGCAGCTTGGGACAGGCGAATAACGAGCAGTACTTC. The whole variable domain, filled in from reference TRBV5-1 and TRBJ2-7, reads KAGVTQTPRYLIKTRGQQVTLSCSPISGHRSVSWYQQTPGQGLQFLFEYFSETQRNKGNFPGRFSGRQFSNSRSEMNVSTLELGDSALYLCASSLGQANNEQYFGPGTRLTVT.

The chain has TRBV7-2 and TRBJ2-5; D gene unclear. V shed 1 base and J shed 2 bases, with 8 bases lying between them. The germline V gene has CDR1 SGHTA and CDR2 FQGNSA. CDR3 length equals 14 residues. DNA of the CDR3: TGTGCCAGCAGCTTAGGTCTCAATCAAGAGACCCAGTACTTC. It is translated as CASSLGLNQETQYF.